One sample yielded the 10 T cell receptor beta chains listed below, sequenced in a study of T-cell memory formation after mild COVID-19 (dated by TCRdb to the early 2020s). Libraries were prepared through 5' RACE. Sequencing took place on an Illumina NovaSeq 6000. TCRdb reprocessed the public reads (quality trimming at Q25 with fastp, clone calling with MiXCR) and kept in-frame beta chains. Entries are consolidated by CDR3 protein sequence, retaining the most common genes and DNA. The sample profile shows roughly 280,000 distinct CDR3 sequences; 15% to 20% of them were found once. The ten largest clones represent more than 20% of the sample. The sequenced sample consisted of PBMCs or a T cell subset sorted from them (not recorded which). Source of these receptors: a man aged 18 to 29 who had mild COVID-19 (a few samples of this study predate the infection). The sample titles of this study are shuffled in the database, so cell type and time point are left out; the donor was told from shared clones.

This clonotype occurred once. J is TRBJ1-2 and V is TRBV7-8; 8 nucleotides agree with TRBD1. The V segment lost 5 bases and the J segment 4 bases; nucleotides outside the gene matches: 6. CDR1 is SGHVS and CDR2 is FQNEAQ in the germline V gene. This CDR3 has 14 amino acids. The CDR3: CASSLGQGGYGYTF. The CDR3 DNA follows: TGTGCCAGCAGCCTAGGACAGGGCGGCTATGGCTACACCTTC.

This clonotype appeared a few times. This chain's CDR3 is CASSFLEQTGELFF. The CDR3 DNA reads as TGTGCCAGCAGTTTCCTCGAACAGACCGGGGAGCTGTTTTTT. The chain has TRBV6-2 or TRBV6-3 and TRBJ2-2, with D hard to call. CDR3 length: 14 residues. The V gene's germline CDR1 is MNHEY and CDR2 SVGEGT. The germline V and J ends were trimmed by 4 bases and 5 bases, with 11 bases remaining between them.

The chain is built from TRBV20-1 and TRBJ1-6; possibly TRBD1 for D (6 bases). Germline lookup yields CDR1 DFQATT and CDR2 SNEGSKA (reference sequence). Trimming took 7 bases from V and 7 from J, leaving 17 bases between them. The CDR3 length is 14 residues. In DNA, the CDR3 is TGCAGTGGCCTACAGGGTGTAGGCAATTCACCCCTCCACTTT. It translates to CSGLQGVGNSPLHF.

This sequence joins TRBV28 and TRBJ2-7, with 10 bases that match TRBD2. Per germline, CDR1 MDHEN and CDR2 SYDVKM. This CDR3 is built from 17 residues. Trimming at V came to 6 bases and at J to 4 bases, leaving 15 bases not matched to a gene. The CDR3 is CASSQLPSGGSIYEQYF. CDR3 coding DNA: TGTGCCAGCAGCCAACTCCCTAGCGGGGGATCGATTTACGAGCAGTACTTC. The full variable domain, rest sourced from reference TRBV28 and TRBJ2-7, is DVKVTQSSRYLVKRTGEKVFLECVQDMDHENMFWYRQDPGLGLRLIYFSYDVKMKEKGDIPEGYSVSREKKERFSLILESASTNQTSMYLCASSQLPSGGSIYEQYFGPGTRLTVT.

V and J are TRBV3-1 and TRBJ2-7, with 8 positions matching TRBD1. Germline V gives CDR1 LGHDT, CDR2 YNNKEL (reference sequence). Trimming at V came to 1 base and at J to 2 bases, leaving 1 base not matched to a gene. The length of the CDR3 is 14 residues. CDR3 residues: CASSQVDRAYEQYF. The DNA of the CDR3 is TGTGCCAGCAGCCAAGTGGACAGGGCCTACGAGCAGTACTTC.

A few counts support this clonotype. The chain combines TRBV7-9 with TRBJ2-1; D gene uncertain. The CDR3 has 17 residues. CDR1 and CDR2 (germline): SEHNR, FQNEAQ (reference sequence). V was cut by 2 bases and J by 3 bases, with 17 bases left in between. CDR3 in amino acids: CASSLPSEGPVYNEQFF. The CDR3, as DNA: TGTGCCAGCAGCTTACCCAGTGAAGGGCCGGTCTACAATGAGCAGTTCTTC.

The V and J genes are TRBV7-2 and TRBJ1-2, with TRBD1 matching over 7 bases. The V segment lost 1 base and the J segment 2 bases; nucleotides outside the gene matches: 4. CDR3 size: 15 residues. Germline CDR1 reads SGHTA; CDR2 reads FQGNSA. This chain's CDR3 is CASSLVTGENYGYTF. The CDR3 nucleotides are TGTGCCAGCAGCTTAGTTACAGGGGAAAACTATGGCTACACCTTC.

The CDR3, as DNA: TGTGCCAGTACCCCGACAGAGGCGAACACTGAAGCTTTCTTT. This sequence encodes CASTPTEANTEAFF. The chain has TRBV2 and TRBJ1-1; D might be TRBD1 (5 bases). Trimming stripped 9 bases from V and 1 base from J, with 15 bases between. The CDR3 consists of 14 residues. Germline CDR1 SNHLY, CDR2 FYNNEI.

The chain combines TRBV12-3 or TRBV12-4 with TRBJ1-2, with D unclear. The V end lost 2 bases, the J end lost 4 bases, and 11 bases lay between the germline ends. CDR3 length equals 14 residues. CDR3 in amino acids: CASSLQIMLYGYTF. CDR3 DNA: TGTGCCAGCAGTTTACAGATAATGCTCTATGGCTACACCTTC.

This clonotype was seen more than once but under ten times. The chain couples TRBV12-3 or TRBV12-4 to TRBJ1-6; D gene ambiguous. V dropped 5 bases and J dropped 10 bases, with 12 bases sitting between them. The CDR3 runs to 13 residues. Here the CDR3 reads CASSPEARSPLHF. The CDR3 coding sequence is TGTGCCAGCAGTCCCGAGGCACGGTCACCCCTCCACTTT.